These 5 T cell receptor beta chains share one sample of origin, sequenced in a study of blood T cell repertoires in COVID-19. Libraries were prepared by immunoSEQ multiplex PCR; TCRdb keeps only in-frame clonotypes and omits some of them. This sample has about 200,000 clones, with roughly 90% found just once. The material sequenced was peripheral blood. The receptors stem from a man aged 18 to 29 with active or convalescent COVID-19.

For the CDR3, the DNA is TGTGCCAGCTCACCTGGCAATAGGGGCTATGGCTACACCTTC. Encoded protein: CASSPGNRGYGYTF. The chain is built from TRBV18 and TRBJ1-2; D perhaps matches TRBD1 (5 bases). Per germline, CDR1 KGHSH and CDR2 LQKENI. Trimming took 3 bases from V and 4 from J, leaving 12 bases between them. CDR3 length: 14 amino acids.

The CDR3 sequence is CASSPITGGRSSYEQYF. CDR3 nucleotides: TGTGCCAGCAGCCCTATTACGGGGGGCAGGAGCTCCTACGAGCAGTACTTC. V usage is TRBV11-2 and J usage is TRBJ2-7; D may be TRBD2 (7 bases). The V gene's germline CDR1 is SGHAT and CDR2 FQNNGV. V lost 5 bases and J 0 bases, leaving 20 bases between the germline ends. The CDR3 is made up of 17 amino acids.

The DNA of the CDR3 is TGTGCCAGTAGTGTGACAGGGGGCACCGGGGAGCTGTTTTTT. Its translation: CASSVTGGTGELFF. This chain joins TRBV19 and TRBJ2-2; 9 bases align to TRBD1. Germline lookup yields CDR1 LNHDA and CDR2 SQIVND (reference sequence). The CDR3 has 14 amino acids. The V and J ends lost 5 bases and 4 bases, in that order; junction bases with no gene match: 2.

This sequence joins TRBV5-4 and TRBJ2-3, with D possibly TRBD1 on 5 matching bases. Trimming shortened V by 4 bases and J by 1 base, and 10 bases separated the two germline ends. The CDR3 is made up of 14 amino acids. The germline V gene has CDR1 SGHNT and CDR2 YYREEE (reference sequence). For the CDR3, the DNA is TGTGCCAGCAGCGGCAGGGCACGCACAGATACGCAGTATTTT. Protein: CASSGRARTDTQYF. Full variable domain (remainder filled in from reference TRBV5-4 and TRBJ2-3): ETGVTQSPTHLIKTRGQQVTLRCSSQSGHNTVSWYQQALGQGPQFIFQYYREEENGRGNFPPRFSGLQFPNYSSELNVNALELDDSALYLCASSGRARTDTQYFGPGTRLTVL.

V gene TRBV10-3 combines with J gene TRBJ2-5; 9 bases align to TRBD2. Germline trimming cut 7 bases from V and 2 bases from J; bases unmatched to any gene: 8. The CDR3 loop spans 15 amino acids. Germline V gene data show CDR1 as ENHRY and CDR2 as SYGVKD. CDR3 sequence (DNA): TGTGCCATCAAGGGAGCGGGGGGCTCTCAAGAGACCCAGTACTTC. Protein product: CAIKGAGGSQETQYF.